The sequence of this T cell receptor beta chain was determined in a study of blood T cell repertoires in COVID-19. CDR1 KGHSH and CDR2 LQKENI come from the germline V gene. V trimming: 4 bases; J trimming: 1 base; junction bases outside the gene matches: 3. This CDR3 has 15 amino acids. Original analysis: The assay estimated nucleated cells by amplifying reference gene primers. TCRdb's table, derived via immunoSEQ multiplex PCR, lists solely in-frame clones and lacks some. D and trimming were read from the DNA, whereas the V and J calls and clone size are those reported in that table. The data show approximately 240,000 clones, 65% to 85% seen once.

The sequencing sample was made of peripheral blood. This clonotype was obtained from a woman aged 30 to 39 who had recovered from COVID-19. The chain combines TRBV18 with TRBJ1-4; 7 bases match TRBD1. This chain's CDR3 is CASSLRQGTNEKLFF. Here the CDR3 DNA reads TGTGCCAGCTCACTTAGACAGGGAACTAATGAAAAACTGTTTTTT. Together with reference TRBV18 and TRBJ1-4, the CDR3 gives the full variable domain: NAGVMQNPRHLVRRRGQEARLRCSPMKGHSHVYWYRQLPEEGLKFMVYLQKENIIDESGMPKERFSAEFPKEGPSILRIQQVVRGDSAAYFCASSLRQGTNEKLFFGSGTQLSVL.